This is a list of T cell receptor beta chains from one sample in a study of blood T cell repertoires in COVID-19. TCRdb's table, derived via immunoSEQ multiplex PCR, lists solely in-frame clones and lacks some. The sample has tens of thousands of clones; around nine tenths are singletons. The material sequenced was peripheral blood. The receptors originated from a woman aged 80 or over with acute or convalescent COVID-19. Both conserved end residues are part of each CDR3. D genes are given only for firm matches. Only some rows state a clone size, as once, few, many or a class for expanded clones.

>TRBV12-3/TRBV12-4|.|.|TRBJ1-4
TGTGCCAGCAGTTTAAGGGGTCCGGCGCAACTGTTTTTT
CASSLRGPAQLFF
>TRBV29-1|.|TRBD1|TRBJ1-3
TGCAGCTCGAGGGGGACCCGGGACAGGGTCGGAAACACCATATATTTT
CSSRGTRDRVGNTIYF
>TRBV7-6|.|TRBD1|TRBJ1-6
TGTGCCAGCAGCTCCGGGGCCAGGGGGCTGGGTTCACCCCTCCACTTT
CASSSGARGLGSPLHF
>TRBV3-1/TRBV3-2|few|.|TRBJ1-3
TGTGCCAGCAGCCAAAATCCGGGCGGGTCTGGAAACACCATATATTTT
CASSQNPGGSGNTIYF
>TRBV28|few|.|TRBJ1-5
TGTGCCAGCAGTTCACCCCCCCGGGTTCGTTCGGGTCAGCCCCAGCATTTT
CASSSPPRVRSGQPQHF
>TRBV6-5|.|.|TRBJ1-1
TGTGCCAGCAGTTACAACAGTGAAGCTTTCTTT
CASSYNSEAFF
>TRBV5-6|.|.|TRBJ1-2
TGTGCCAGCAGCCAACAGGGAAACAGCGGCTACACCTTC
CASSQQGNSGYTF
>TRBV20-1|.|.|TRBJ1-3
TGCAGTGCTAGTCAGGGTAACTTTGGAAACACCATATATTTT
CSASQGNFGNTIYF
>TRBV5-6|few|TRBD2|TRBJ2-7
TGTGCCAGCAGCTTCAGTCGACTAGCGGGGGCTACCTACGAGCAGTACTTC
CASSFSRLAGATYEQYF
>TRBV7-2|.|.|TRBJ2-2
TGTGCCAGCAGCTTAAGCCGTTCCGGGGAGCTGTTTTTT
CASSLSRSGELFF
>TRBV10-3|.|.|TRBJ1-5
TGTGCCACCAAAGTCGACAGGTCTCAGCCCCAGCATTTT
CATKVDRSQPQHF
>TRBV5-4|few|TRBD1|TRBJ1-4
TGTGCCAGCAGCGCCCCGGGACAGGGGGATGAAAAACTGTTTTTT
CASSAPGQGDEKLFF
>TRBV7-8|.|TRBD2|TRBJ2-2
TGTGCCAGCAGCGGACTAGCGGGGAACACCGGGGAGCTGTTTTTT
CASSGLAGNTGELFF
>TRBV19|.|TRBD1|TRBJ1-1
TGTGCCAGTAGGGTAGGGGGCAGGAACACTGAAGCTTTCTTT
CASRVGGRNTEAFF
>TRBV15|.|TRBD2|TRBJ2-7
TGTGCCACCAGCAGAGATTTCGGGGGGGGCTTGTACGAGCAGTACTTC
CATSRDFGGGLYEQYF
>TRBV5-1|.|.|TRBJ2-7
TGCGCCAGCAGCCCGCGGGTCGGCGCTTCTAGCGAGCAGTACTTC
CASSPRVGASSEQYF
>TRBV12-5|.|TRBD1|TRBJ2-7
TGTGCTAGTGGTCCCAGGGACAGGGGGAGCGAGCAGTACTTC
CASGPRDRGSEQYF
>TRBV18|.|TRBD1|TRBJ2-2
TGTGCCAGCTCACCACCGAGACAGGGCTACGGCGGGGAGCTGTTTTTT
CASSPPRQGYGGELFF
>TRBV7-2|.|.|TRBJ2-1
TGTGCCAGCAGCCCATATTATGGGGGGAATGAGCAGTTCTTC
CASSPYYGGNEQFF
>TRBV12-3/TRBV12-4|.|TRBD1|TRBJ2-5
TGTGCCAGCAGTTTTCAACAGGGGGAGACCCAGTACTTC
CASSFQQGETQYF
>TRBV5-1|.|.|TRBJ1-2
TGCGCCAGCAGCTCCGGGGGAGGGCCGGATAACTATGGCTACACCTTC
CASSSGGGPDNYGYTF
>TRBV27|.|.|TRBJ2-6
TGTGCCAGCAGTTTCATTCGTGGGGAGCCGGGGGCCAACGTCCTGACTTTC
CASSFIRGEPGANVLTF
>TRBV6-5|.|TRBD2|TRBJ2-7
TGTGCCAGCAGTTACCGCTGGACTAGCTCCTACGAGCAGTACTTC
CASSYRWTSSYEQYF
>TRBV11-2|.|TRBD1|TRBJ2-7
TGTGCCAGCAGCTTGTACCGGGACAGTCACGAGCAGTACTTC
CASSLYRDSHEQYF
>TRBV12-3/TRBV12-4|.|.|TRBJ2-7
TGTGCCAGCAGTTCCCTTCCCTACGAGCAGTACTTC
CASSSLPYEQYF
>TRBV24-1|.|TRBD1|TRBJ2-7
TGTGCCACCAGTCTAGGACAGGGGGCTAACGAGCAGTACTTC
CATSLGQGANEQYF
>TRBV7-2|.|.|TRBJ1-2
TGTGCCAGCAGCCTATCGGGGGACAACTATGGCTACACCTTC
CASSLSGDNYGYTF
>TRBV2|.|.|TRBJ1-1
TGTGCCAGCAGTTCTCAGGGAAACACTGAAGCTTTCTTT
CASSSQGNTEAFF
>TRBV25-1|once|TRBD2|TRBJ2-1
TGTGCCAGCAGTCGTCAGCGGGGGGGCCACAATGAGCAGTTCTTC
CASSRQRGGHNEQFF
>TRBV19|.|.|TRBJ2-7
TGTGCCAGTAGTCCCAGTGACACCTACGAGCAGTACTTC
CASSPSDTYEQYF
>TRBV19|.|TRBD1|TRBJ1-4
TGTGCCAGTAAGGGCAGGGGGCAGGCTAATGAAAAACTGTTTTTT
CASKGRGQANEKLFF
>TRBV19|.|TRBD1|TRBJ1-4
TGTGCCAGTGGAGGGGGCGCAGCTAATGAAAAACTGTTTTTT
CASGGGAANEKLFF
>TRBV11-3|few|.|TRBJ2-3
TGTGCCAGCAGCTTACAGGGAGATACGCAGTATTTT
CASSLQGDTQYF
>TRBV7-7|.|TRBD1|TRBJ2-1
TGTGCTAGCAGCTTAGGGACAGGGTACAATGAGCAGTTCTTC
CASSLGTGYNEQFF